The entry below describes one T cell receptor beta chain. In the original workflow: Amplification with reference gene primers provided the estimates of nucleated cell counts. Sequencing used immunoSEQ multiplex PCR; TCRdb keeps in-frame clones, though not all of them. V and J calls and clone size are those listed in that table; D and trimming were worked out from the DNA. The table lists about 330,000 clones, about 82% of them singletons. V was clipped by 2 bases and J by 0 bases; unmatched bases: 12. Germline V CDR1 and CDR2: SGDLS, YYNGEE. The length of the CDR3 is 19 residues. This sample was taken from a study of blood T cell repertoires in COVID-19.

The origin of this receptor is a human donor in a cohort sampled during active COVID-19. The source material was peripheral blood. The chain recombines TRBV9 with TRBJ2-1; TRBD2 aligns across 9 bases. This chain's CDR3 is CASSVRTSDPLSSYNEQFF. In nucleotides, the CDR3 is TGTGCCAGCAGCGTTCGGACTAGCGATCCTCTTAGCTCCTACAATGAGCAGTTCTTC.